The present TCR beta chain was sequenced within a study of blood T cell repertoires in COVID-19. Study in general: Specimens from acute and convalescent COVID-19 originated in the United States, Italy and Spain.

This clone has only a few counts. The method was immunoSEQ multiplex PCR; TCRdb's version includes in-frame clones alone and lacks a portion of them. The repertoire holds 250,000 or so clones, with about 79% as singletons. CDR3 size: 12 residues. The germline gives CDR1 MNHEY, CDR2 SMNVEV (reference sequence). V was trimmed by 5 bases and J by 2 bases, leaving 6 bases between them. The sequenced sample was peripheral blood. The clonotype comes from a man older than 75 with acute or convalescent COVID-19. The V call is TRBV27, the J call TRBJ1-2; D not resolved. The CDR3 coding sequence is TGTGCCAGCAGTCGAGGGAACTATGGCTACACCTTC. Amino acid sequence: CASSRGNYGYTF.